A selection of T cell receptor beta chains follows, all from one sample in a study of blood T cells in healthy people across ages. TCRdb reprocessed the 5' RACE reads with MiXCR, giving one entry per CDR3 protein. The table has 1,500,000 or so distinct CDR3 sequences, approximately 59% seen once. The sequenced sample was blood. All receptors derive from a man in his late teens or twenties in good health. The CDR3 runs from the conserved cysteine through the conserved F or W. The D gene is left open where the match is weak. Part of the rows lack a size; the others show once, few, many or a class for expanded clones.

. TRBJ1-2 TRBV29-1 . CSVVSGIGSYTF TGCAGCGTTGTTTCCGGGATTGGAAGCTACACCTTC
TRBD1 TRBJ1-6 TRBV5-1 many CASSQGQGARNSPLHF TGCGCCAGCAGCCAGGGACAGGGGGCGCGTAATTCACCCCTCCACTTT
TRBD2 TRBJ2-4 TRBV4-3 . CASSQDALAGYTGEQYF TGCGCCAGCAGCCAAGACGCCCTAGCGGGCTACACCGGGGAGCAGTACTTC
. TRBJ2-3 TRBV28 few CASSLLGTGRTDTQYF TGTGCCAGCAGTTTATTAGGGACTGGACGCACAGATACGCAGTATTTT
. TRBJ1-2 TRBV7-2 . CASSKGYYGYTF TGTGCCAGCAGCAAAGGGTACTATGGCTACACCTTC
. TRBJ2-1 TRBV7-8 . CASSWGIVGGVKSEQFF TGTGCCAGCAGCTGGGGCATTGTCGGGGGAGTTAAGAGTGAGCAGTTCTTC
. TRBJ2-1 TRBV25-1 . CASSEEYIKGGPSYNEQFF TGTGCCAGCAGTGAAGAGTATATCAAGGGTGGGCCCTCCTACAATGAGCAGTTCTTC
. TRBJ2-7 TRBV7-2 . CASSSLGRSREQYF TGTGCCAGCAGCTCCCTAGGAAGGAGTCGCGAGCAGTACTTC
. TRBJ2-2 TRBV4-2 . CASSHTRGRSGELFF TGTGCCAGCAGCCATACTCGGGGTCGCTCCGGGGAGCTGTTTTTT
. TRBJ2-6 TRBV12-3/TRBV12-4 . CASTAGPTASGANVLTF TGTGCCAGCACCGCCGGGCCCACGGCCTCTGGGGCCAACGTCCTGACTTTC
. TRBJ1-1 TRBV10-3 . CAIRQDLNTEAFF TGTGCCATCAGACAGGATTTGAACACTGAAGCTTTCTTT
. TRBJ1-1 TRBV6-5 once CASSSDFQGKRNFF TGTGCCAGCAGTTCCGACTTCCAGGGGAAGAGGAATTTCTTT
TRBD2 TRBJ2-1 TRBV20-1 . CSARDLLAGGPPYNEQFF TGCAGTGCTAGAGATCTACTAGCGGGAGGGCCCCCCTACAATGAGCAGTTCTTC
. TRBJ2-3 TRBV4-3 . CASSQDGGSVDTQYF TGCGCCAGCAGCCAAGATGGAGGTAGCGTGGATACGCAGTATTTT
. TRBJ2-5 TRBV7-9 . CASSPLAGFETQYF TGTGCCAGCAGCCCGCTCGCAGGGTTTGAGACCCAGTACTTC
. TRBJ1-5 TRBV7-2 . CASSPEARRSNQPQHF TGTGCCAGCAGCCCGGAGGCTAGAAGGAGCAATCAGCCCCAGCATTTT
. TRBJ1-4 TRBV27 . CASSGTSPNEKLFF TGTGCCAGCAGCGGGACATCTCCTAATGAAAAACTGTTTTTT
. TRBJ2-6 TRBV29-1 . CSVSTTNSGANVLTF TGCAGCGTTTCCACCACTAACTCTGGGGCCAACGTCCTGACTTTC
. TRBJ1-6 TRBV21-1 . CASSKVALTAGTGDSPLHF TGTGCCAGCAGCAAAGTTGCCTTAACGGCCGGGACAGGTGATTCACCCCTCCACTTT
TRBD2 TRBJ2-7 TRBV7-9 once CANADLRGDTSPYEQYF TGTGCCAACGCGGATCTGCGGGGGGACACCAGCCCCTACGAGCAGTACTTC
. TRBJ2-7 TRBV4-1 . CAGSQDSREQYF TGCGCCGGCAGCCAAGACAGCCGCGAGCAGTACTTC
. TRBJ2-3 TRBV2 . CASSEASSRGTDTQYF TGTGCCAGCAGTGAAGCGAGTAGCAGGGGCACAGATACGCAGTATTTT
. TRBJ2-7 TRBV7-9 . CASSPPRGIYHNEQYF TGTGCCAGCAGCCCCCCCAGGGGCATATACCACAATGAGCAGTACTTC
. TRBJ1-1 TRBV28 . CASSHPPGQGDATEAFF TGTGCCAGCAGTCACCCTCCAGGGCAGGGTGACGCCACTGAAGCTTTCTTT
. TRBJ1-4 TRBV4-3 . CASSQDGGNEKLFF TGCGCCAGCAGCCAAGATGGGGGAAATGAAAAACTGTTTTTT
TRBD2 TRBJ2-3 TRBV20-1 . CSALRVGTSGTDTQYF TGCAGTGCTCTGAGGGTGGGGACTAGCGGGACAGATACGCAGTATTTT
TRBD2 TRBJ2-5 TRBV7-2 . CASSNPGLAAINEQYF TGTGCCAGCAGCAACCCGGGACTAGCGGCGATCAATGAGCAGTACTTC